This is a list of T cell receptor beta chains from one sample in a study of breast tumors, draining lymph nodes, adjacent tissues. TCRdb passed the multiplex PCR reads through MiXCR, listing each CDR3 protein once. The sample has about 140,000 distinct CDR3 sequences, 32% seen once. Sequenced: axillary lymph node tissue. The receptor set was obtained from a female donor with breast cancer. Some clones in this sample may be carry-over from other donors' samples. CDR3s include the opening cysteine and the closing phenylalanine or tryptophan. The order of the fields is J gene, D gene, V gene, clone size, CDR3 DNA, CDR3 protein. D genes are given only for firm matches. Part of the rows lack a size; the others show once, few, many or a class for expanded clones.

TRBJ1-4	TRBD1	TRBV7-7	once	TGTGCTAGCAGCGAGGGACAGGGTTGCGAAAAACTGTTCTTT	CASSEGQGCEKLFF
TRBJ1-2	-	TRBV7-9	-	TGTGCCAGCAGTCTCGACAGGCCAGCTAACTGTGGCTACCCCTTC	CASSLDRPANCGYPF
TRBJ2-3	-	TRBV5-1	many	TGCGCCAGCAGCTTGGCTCAGACTAGCACAGATACGCAGTATTTT	CASSLAQTSTDTQYF
TRBJ1-2	TRBD1	TRBV2	many	TGTGCCAGCAGGGACAGGGGAGATGGCTACACCTTC	CASRDRGDGYTF
TRBJ2-2	-	TRBV7-9	many	TGTGCCAGCAGCTTAATCATCACCGGGGAGCTGTTTTTT	CASSLIITGELFF
TRBJ2-2	TRBD1	TRBV18	many	TGTGCCAGCTCACCGGGACAGGGGGTCACCGGGGAGCTGTTTTTT	CASSPGQGVTGELFF
TRBJ2-7	-	TRBV20-1	many	TGCAGTGCTAGATCAGGACAGCGGGTGCAATACGAGCAGTACTTC	CSARSGQRVQYEQYF
TRBJ2-7	-	TRBV5-1	many	TGCGCCAGCAGCTTGGATCCAGGGCGGGGTCTCTACGAGCAGTACTTC	CASSLDPGRGLYEQYF
TRBJ1-3	-	TRBV20-1	many	TGCAGTGCTTCTCCTCCAGTCTCTGGAAACACCATATATTTT	CSASPPVSGNTIYF
TRBJ1-1	-	TRBV6-1	-	TGTGCCAGCAGATCCTTCATGAACACTGAAGCTTTCTTT	CASRSFMNTEAFF
TRBJ2-1	-	TRBV3-1	many	TGTGCCAGCAGCCAAGATCTTCGGGGGATGTCCTCCTACAATGAGCAGTTCTTC	CASSQDLRGMSSYNEQFF
TRBJ2-2	-	TRBV27	many	TGTGCCAGCAGTTTCCGGATGAGCGGGGAGCTGTTTTTT	CASSFRMSGELFF
TRBJ1-1	TRBD1	TRBV6-6	-	TGTGCCAGCAGTGAGGACAGGGGACCTTCCGAAGCTTTCTTT	CASSEDRGPSEAFF
TRBJ2-3	-	TRBV7-9	many	TGTGCCCTCGCCGGGAGCACAGATACGCAGTATTTT	CALAGSTDTQYF
TRBJ2-2	-	TRBV11-2	many	TGTGCCAGCAGCCGGACAGCCGCGAACACCGGGGAGCTGTTTTTT	CASSRTAANTGELFF
TRBJ1-1	TRBD1	TRBV7-8	few	TGTGCCAGCAGCCCAGAGTATCGGGACAGGACCCCGATGAACACTGAAGCTTTCTTT	CASSPEYRDRTPMNTEAFF
TRBJ1-1	-	TRBV6-4	few	TGTGCCAGCAGTGCCCTAGGGACGACTGAAGCTTTCTTT	CASSALGTTEAFF
TRBJ2-7	TRBD1	TRBV19	many	TGTGCCAGTAGTATAGGAGGGGGCGACGAGCAGTACTTC	CASSIGGGDEQYF
TRBJ1-2	-	TRBV5-1	many	TGCGCCAGCAGCTTGGGTATTACAGGGAGCTATGGCTACACCTTC	CASSLGITGSYGYTF
TRBJ2-4	-	TRBV12-3/TRBV12-4	many	TGTGCCAGCAGTTTATATCCAGAGCTAGCCAAAAACATTCAGTACTTC	CASSLYPELAKNIQYF
TRBJ1-5	-	TRBV18	many	TGTGCCAGCTCACCACAACGGAACCAGCCCCAGCATTTT	CASSPQRNQPQHF
TRBJ1-5	-	TRBV7-8	many	TGTGCCAGCAGCCATAGGGGGGAGCCCAGCAATCAGCCCCAGCATTTT	CASSHRGEPSNQPQHF
TRBJ1-2	-	TRBV6-6	many	TGTGCCAGCAGTTCGAGGGAGGGCCTGAATGGCTACACCTTC	CASSSREGLNGYTF
TRBJ2-1	TRBD1	TRBV18	-	TGTGCCAGCTCACCCCCGGGGGGGACAGGGGTCTACAATGAGCAGTTCTTC	CASSPPGGTGVYNEQFF
TRBJ2-5	TRBD1	TRBV5-1	many	TGCGCCAGCAGCTTGACAGGGGACCTCCAAGAGACCCAGTACTTC	CASSLTGDLQETQYF
TRBJ2-2	TRBD1	TRBV12-3/TRBV12-4	-	TGTGCCAGCGGAACGGGGACAGGGGGCTCCACCGGGGAGCTGTTTTTT	CASGTGTGGSTGELFF
TRBJ2-3	-	TRBV5-5	-	TGTGCCAGCAGCTTGAGCGAGGCGGGCATGTTAGATACGCAGTATTTT	CASSLSEAGMLDTQYF
TRBJ1-2	-	TRBV5-1	many	TGCGCCAGCAGCTTGGATGGGACCCCACCTCCTAACTATGGCTACACCTTC	CASSLDGTPPPNYGYTF
TRBJ1-2	-	TRBV7-2	many	TGTGCCAGCAGCTTAGATCAGGTCTACCCCTATGGCTACCCCTTC	CASSLDQVYPYGYPF
TRBJ2-1	-	TRBV29-1	-	TGCAGCGTTGAAGTGATTGGACTAGGGGGAGGAGAGCAGTTCTTC	CSVEVIGLGGGEQFF
TRBJ2-3	-	TRBV4-1	many	TGCGCCAGCAGCCAAGATTTGGGCAGGGTTTTAAGCACAGATACGCAGTATTTT	CASSQDLGRVLSTDTQYF
TRBJ2-3	-	TRBV7-2	many	TGTGCCAGCAGCTTAGACGGGCCTCGGACCGATACGCAGTATTTT	CASSLDGPRTDTQYF
TRBJ2-7	TRBD2	TRBV7-9	many	TGTGCCAGCAGCCCGACTAGCGGGGGTTCGAACAGTCACGAGCAGTACTTC	CASSPTSGGSNSHEQYF
TRBJ2-3	-	TRBV18	many	TGTGCCAGCTCACCTAAGGGCACGAGCACAGATACGCAGTATTTT	CASSPKGTSTDTQYF
TRBJ2-3	-	TRBV19	many	TGTGCCAGTAGTAATTTTTTGACTAGACGCACAGATACGCAGTATTTT	CASSNFLTRRTDTQYF
TRBJ1-6	-	TRBV20-1	-	TGCAGTGCACGAAGCGGGGGGGCAGGCGGGTCACCCCTCCACTTT	CSARSGGAGGSPLHF
TRBJ2-5	-	TRBV7-6	many	TGTGCCAGCAGCTTAGGGGCTTTTGAGGTGGTCTTGAAGACCCAGTACTTC	CASSLGAFEVVLKTQYF
TRBJ1-6	-	TRBV5-1	-	TGCGCCAGCAGCCGGGACATATACAATTCACCCCTCCACTTT	CASSRDIYNSPLHF